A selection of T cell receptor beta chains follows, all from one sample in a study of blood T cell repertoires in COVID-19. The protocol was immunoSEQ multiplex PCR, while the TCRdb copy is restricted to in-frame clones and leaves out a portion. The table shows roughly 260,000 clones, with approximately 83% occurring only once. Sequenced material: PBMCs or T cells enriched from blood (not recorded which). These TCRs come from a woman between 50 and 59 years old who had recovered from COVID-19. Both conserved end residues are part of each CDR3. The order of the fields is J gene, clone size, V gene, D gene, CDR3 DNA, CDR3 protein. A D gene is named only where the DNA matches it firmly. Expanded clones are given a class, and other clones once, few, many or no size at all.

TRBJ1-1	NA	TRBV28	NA	TGTGCCAGCAGTTTATTCTCAGGGTTGACTGAAGCTTTCTTT	CASSLFSGLTEAFF
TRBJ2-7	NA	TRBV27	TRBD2	TGTGCCAGCAGTTTCGATCCGGGACTAGCGTACGAGCAGTACTTC	CASSFDPGLAYEQYF
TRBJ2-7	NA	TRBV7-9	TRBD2	TGTGCCAGCAGCCCCTCGGGGGGTATGTACGAGCAGTACTTC	CASSPSGGMYEQYF
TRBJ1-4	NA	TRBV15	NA	TGTGCCACCAGCAGGACTCAGGGAATTAATGAAAAACTGTTTTTT	CATSRTQGINEKLFF
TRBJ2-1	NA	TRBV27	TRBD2	TGTGCCAGCATCCGGGAGGGGGGGAGCTCCTACAATGAGCAGTTCTTC	CASIREGGSSYNEQFF
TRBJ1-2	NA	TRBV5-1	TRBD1	TGCGCCAGCACCGAAGGACAGGGTGGCGGCTACACCTTC	CASTEGQGGGYTF
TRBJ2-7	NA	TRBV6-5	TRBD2	TGTGCCGGTGGGACTAGCGTTCCCTACGAGCAGTACTTC	CAGGTSVPYEQYF
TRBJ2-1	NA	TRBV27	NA	TGTGCCAGCAGTCCCCCTCCTGCGGGTGAGCAGTTCTTC	CASSPPPAGEQFF
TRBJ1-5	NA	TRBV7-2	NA	TGTGCCAGCAGCCCCAGCCCTCAGAGCGGTCAGCCCCAGCATTTT	CASSPSPQSGQPQHF
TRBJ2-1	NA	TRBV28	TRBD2	TGTGCCAGCGGACTAGCGGGTGCCTACAATGAGCAGTTCTTC	CASGLAGAYNEQFF
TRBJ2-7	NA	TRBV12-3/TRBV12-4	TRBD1	TGTGCCAGCAGTTTAGGGACAGGGTGGGAGCAGTACTTC	CASSLGTGWEQYF
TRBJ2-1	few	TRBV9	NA	TGTGCCAGCAGCGTAGCGGCAGGTCGCTACAATGAGCAGTTCTTC	CASSVAAGRYNEQFF
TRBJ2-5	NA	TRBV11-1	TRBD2	TGTGCCAGCAGTTGGGCCCGGGAGGGGACCCAGTACTTC	CASSWAREGTQYF
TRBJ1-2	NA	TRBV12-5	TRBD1	TGTGCTAGTGTCCGGACAGGGGGTTATAACTATGGCTACACCTTC	CASVRTGGYNYGYTF
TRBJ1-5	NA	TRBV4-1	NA	TGCGCCAGCAGCCAAGATTCAGGGTGGGGACAGCCCCAGCATTTT	CASSQDSGWGQPQHF
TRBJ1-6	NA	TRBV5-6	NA	TGTGCCAGCAGCTTGGGGGGGGATAATTCACCCCTCCACTTT	CASSLGGDNSPLHF
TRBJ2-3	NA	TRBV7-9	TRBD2	TGTGCCAGCAGCCCCTACGGGGGCGGGAGGAGCCACACAGATACGCAGTATTTT	CASSPYGGGRSHTDTQYF
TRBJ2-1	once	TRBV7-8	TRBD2	TGTGCCAGCAGCCTAGGGGCTAGCGGGAGGGCAACCTACAATGAGCAGTTCTTC	CASSLGASGRATYNEQFF
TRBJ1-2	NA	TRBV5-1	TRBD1	TGCGCCAGCAGCCTGACAGGGGTGGACGGCTACACCTTC	CASSLTGVDGYTF
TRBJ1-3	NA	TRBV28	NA	TGTGCCAGCAGTTTAAGGTCGACATATGGAAACACCATATATTTT	CASSLRSTYGNTIYF
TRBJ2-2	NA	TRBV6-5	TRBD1	TGTGCCACTACGAGACAGGGGAACGCCGGGGAGCTGTTTTTT	CATTRQGNAGELFF
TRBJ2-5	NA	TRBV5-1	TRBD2	TGCGCCAGCAGCAAGGGACTAGCCCGGGGGGAGACCCAGTACTTC	CASSKGLARGETQYF
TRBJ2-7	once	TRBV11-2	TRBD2	TGTGCCAGCAGCCTCGGACTAGCGGGAGTCTACGAGCAGTACTTC	CASSLGLAGVYEQYF
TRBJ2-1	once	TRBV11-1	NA	TGTGCCAGCAGCTTAGAGAAGGGGATTAATGAGCAGTTCTTC	CASSLEKGINEQFF
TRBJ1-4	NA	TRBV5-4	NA	TGTGCCAGCAGCCAGGGGAACACTCCCGGAGAAAAACTGTTTTTT	CASSQGNTPGEKLFF
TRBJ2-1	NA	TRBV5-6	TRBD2	TGTGCCAGCAGCGCACAGAGGACTAGCGGTTACAATGAGCAGTTCTTC	CASSAQRTSGYNEQFF
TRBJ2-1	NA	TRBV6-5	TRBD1	TGTGCCAGCAGGACAGGGGTCCCAGTGGAGGAGCAGTTCTTC	CASRTGVPVEEQFF
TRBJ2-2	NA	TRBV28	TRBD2	TGTGCCAGCATCGCACTAGCGGGCGCCGGGGAGCTGTTTTTT	CASIALAGAGELFF
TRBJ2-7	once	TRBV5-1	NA	TGCGCCAGCAGCTTACAGGCGAGCGAGCAGTACTTC	CASSLQASEQYF
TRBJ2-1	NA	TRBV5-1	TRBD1	TGCGCCAGCAGCTTGGAGGGACAGGGCCACAATGAGCAGTTCTTC	CASSLEGQGHNEQFF
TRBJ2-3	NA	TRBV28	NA	TGTGCCAGCAGACTAGCAGAGAGCACAGATACGCAGTATTTT	CASRLAESTDTQYF
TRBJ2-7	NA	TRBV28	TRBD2	TGTGCCAGCAGTCGGCGCACCTCCGGGACTAGCGGGAGAAACGAGCAGTACTTC	CASSRRTSGTSGRNEQYF
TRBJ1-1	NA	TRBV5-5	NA	TGTGCCAGCAGCTGGGACAACGCGAACACTGAAGCTTTCTTT	CASSWDNANTEAFF
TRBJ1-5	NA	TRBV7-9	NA	TGTGCCAGCAGCTTACTTGGCAGCAATCAGCCCCAGCATTTT	CASSLLGSNQPQHF
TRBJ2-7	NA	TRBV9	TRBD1	TGTGCCAGCAGCGTAGGGGACAGGGGCTACGAGCAGTACTTC	CASSVGDRGYEQYF
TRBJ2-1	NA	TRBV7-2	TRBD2	TGTGCCAGCAGCTTAGTGAGCGGGAGGGTCAATGAGCAGTTCTTC	CASSLVSGRVNEQFF
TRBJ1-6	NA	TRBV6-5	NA	TGTGCCAGCAAAGAGTACCTTCCTAATTCACCCCTCCACTTT	CASKEYLPNSPLHF
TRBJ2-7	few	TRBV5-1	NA	TGCGCCAGCTCATGGACTACCCAGGGAGAGCAGTACTTC	CASSWTTQGEQYF
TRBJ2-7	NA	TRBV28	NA	TGTGCCAGCAGTGCCGCTTCACAGACCAGCTCCTACGAGCAGTACTTC	CASSAASQTSSYEQYF
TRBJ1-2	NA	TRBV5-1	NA	TGCGCCAGCAGCTTGGGGCAGGGCTACGATGGCTACACCTTC	CASSLGQGYDGYTF
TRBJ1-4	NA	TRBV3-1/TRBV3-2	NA	TGTGCCAGCAGCCAAGACGGGGCAGGGGTTGAAAAACTGTTTTTT	CASSQDGAGVEKLFF
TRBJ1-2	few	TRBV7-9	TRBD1	TGTGCCAGCAGCCCCCGGGACAGGGAGGGCTACACCTTC	CASSPRDREGYTF
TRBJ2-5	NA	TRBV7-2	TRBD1	TGTGCCAGCAGCCTCGGACAGGGGCGAGGAGAGACCCAGTACTTC	CASSLGQGRGETQYF
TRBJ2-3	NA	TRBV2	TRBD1	TGTGCCAGTCCACAGGGGAGTCCTAGCACAGATACGCAGTATTTT	CASPQGSPSTDTQYF
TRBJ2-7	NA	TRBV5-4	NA	TGTGCCAGCAGCTTCTTCCTCGACGAGCAGTACTTC	CASSFFLDEQYF
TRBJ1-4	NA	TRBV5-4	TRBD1	TGTGCCAGCAGCCCCGACAGGGGGGGTGAAAAACTGTTTTTT	CASSPDRGGEKLFF
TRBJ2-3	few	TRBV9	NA	TGTGCCAGCAGTTTTGAGGAAAGCCTCCCCGATACGCAGTATTTT	CASSFEESLPDTQYF
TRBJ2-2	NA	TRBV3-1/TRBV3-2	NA	TGTGCCAGCAGCCAAGGAGACAGGCCGGTGGGGGAGCTGTTTTTT	CASSQGDRPVGELFF
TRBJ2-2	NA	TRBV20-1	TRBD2	TGCAGTGCTAGTCATCGGGAGGGCCAAAACGGGGAGCTGTTTTTT	CSASHREGQNGELFF
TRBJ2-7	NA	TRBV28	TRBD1	TGTGCCAGCAGTTTTGGACAGGTCTCCTACGAGCAGTACTTC	CASSFGQVSYEQYF